This is a list of T cell receptor beta chains from one sample in a study of blood T cell repertoires in COVID-19. Repertoires were generated with immunoSEQ multiplex PCR, while TCRdb's copy carries only in-frame clones and drops some. This table holds tens of thousands of clones, 75% to 85% found once. The source material was peripheral blood. The receptors here all came from an elderly woman with active or convalescent COVID-19. The CDR3 runs from the conserved cysteine through the conserved F or W. Fields, in order: J gene, clone size, D gene, V gene, CDR3 protein, CDR3 DNA. D genes are given only for firm matches. Some rows mark clone size as missing; the rest say once, few, many or name a class of expanded clone.

>TRBJ1-6|-|-|TRBV27
CASSPRTTSYNSPLHF
TGTGCCAGCAGTCCGCGGACAACCTCCTATAATTCACCCCTCCACTTT
>TRBJ2-3|-|-|TRBV18
CASSRTTSTDTQYF
TGTGCCAGCTCTCGGACAACTAGCACAGATACGCAGTATTTT
>TRBJ2-7|-|TRBD1|TRBV6-8
CASSYPGTGQTYEQYF
TGTGCCAGCAGTTACCCCGGGACAGGTCAGACCTACGAGCAGTACTTC
>TRBJ1-2|-|-|TRBV20-1
CSASSGSGGYTF
TGCAGTGCTAGTTCAGGGTCGGGTGGCTACACCTTC
>TRBJ2-3|-|-|TRBV6-2/TRBV6-3
CASSYRGVVGTDTQYF
TGTGCCAGCAGTTACCGGGGTGTCGTAGGGACAGATACGCAGTATTTT
>TRBJ2-5|-|-|TRBV9
CASSVGRNQETQYF
TGTGCCAGCAGCGTAGGGCGGAACCAAGAGACCCAGTACTTC
>TRBJ2-3|-|-|TRBV5-5
CASSPAWAGLSTDTQYF
TGTGCCAGCAGCCCGGCGTGGGCGGGCCTTAGCACAGATACGCAGTATTTT
>TRBJ2-7|few|-|TRBV2
CASSRPWWAGDTYEQYF
TGTGCCAGCAGTAGGCCATGGTGGGCGGGTGATACCTACGAGCAGTACTTC
>TRBJ2-4|-|-|TRBV6-2/TRBV6-3
CASSPFLILRGLAKNIQYF
TGTGCCAGCAGCCCCTTCTTAATATTGCGGGGACTAGCCAAAAACATTCAGTACTTC
>TRBJ1-5|-|TRBD1|TRBV19
CASTRGGTGIGNQPQHF
TGTGCCAGTACCCGCGGCGGGACAGGGATCGGCAATCAGCCCCAGCATTTT
>TRBJ1-6|-|-|TRBV19
CASSTQPGSSYNSPLHF
TGTGCCAGTAGTACCCAACCGGGGTCCTCCTATAATTCACCCCTCCACTTT
>TRBJ2-3|-|TRBD2|TRBV4-1
CASSQTLTGTSGRDTQYF
TGCGCCAGCAGCCAGACTTTAACCGGGACTAGCGGGAGGGATACGCAGTATTTT
>TRBJ1-5|-|TRBD1|TRBV19
CASSRGQGGNQPQHF
TGTGCCAGTAGTCGAGGACAGGGCGGTAATCAGCCCCAGCATTTT
>TRBJ1-4|-|-|TRBV18
CASSQGAGREKLFF
TGTGCCAGCTCACAAGGGGCAGGGCGCGAAAAACTGTTTTTT
>TRBJ2-2|-|TRBD2|TRBV2
CATRRGRGLADGELFF
TGTGCCACCCGGAGGGGGCGGGGACTAGCGGACGGGGAGCTGTTTTTT
>TRBJ1-5|-|-|TRBV30
CAWSLRGNQPQHF
TGTGCCTGGAGTTTAAGGGGGAATCAGCCCCAGCATTTT
>TRBJ2-2|-|TRBD1|TRBV10-1
CASRAGTGVTGELFF
TGCGCCAGCAGAGCCGGGACAGGGGTCACCGGGGAGCTGTTTTTT
>TRBJ2-2|-|-|TRBV6-1
CASSEFARVPGELFF
TGTGCCAGCAGTGAATTTGCGAGGGTCCCCGGGGAGCTGTTTTTT
>TRBJ2-3|-|TRBD2|TRBV5-1
CASSLGLARVKDTQYF
TGCGCCAGCAGCTTGGGACTAGCGAGGGTTAAAGATACGCAGTATTTT
>TRBJ2-3|once|TRBD1|TRBV5-4
CASSLRKTGNTDTQYF
TGTGCCAGCAGCCTCCGCAAGACAGGGAACACAGATACGCAGTATTTT
>TRBJ1-2|-|-|TRBV6-2/TRBV6-3
CASSQVTRYMGYTF
TGTGCCAGCAGTCAAGTTACAAGATATATGGGCTACACCTTC
>TRBJ2-7|-|-|TRBV12-3/TRBV12-4
CASSLQNEQYF
TGTGCCAGCAGTTTACAGAACGAGCAGTACTTC
>TRBJ2-1|-|-|TRBV7-2
CASSLVGGVSGEQFF
TGTGCCAGCAGCTTAGTCGGGGGAGTCTCGGGTGAGCAGTTCTTC
>TRBJ1-2|-|-|TRBV4-1
CASSQYITNYGYTF
TGCGCCAGCAGCCAATACATTACTAACTATGGCTACACCTTC
>TRBJ2-1|-|TRBD2|TRBV28
CASIKGRGQFF
TGTGCCAGCATCAAGGGGAGGGGGCAGTTCTTC
>TRBJ1-1|-|-|TRBV7-2
CASSFSLNTEAFF
TGTGCCAGCAGCTTCTCTCTGAACACTGAAGCTTTCTTT
>TRBJ1-1|-|-|TRBV18
CASSLSGETEAFF
TGTGCCAGCTCTCTCAGCGGGGAGACTGAAGCTTTCTTT
>TRBJ2-7|-|-|TRBV6-5
CASRGHYEQYF
TGTGCCAGCAGGGGGCACTACGAGCAGTACTTC
>TRBJ1-1|-|TRBD1|TRBV5-1
CASSPSGTGINTEAFF
TGCGCCAGCAGCCCATCTGGGACAGGGATAAACACTGAAGCTTTCTTT
>TRBJ1-1|-|-|TRBV19
CASSRGRTEAFF
TGTGCCAGTAGTAGGGGCAGGACTGAAGCTTTCTTT
>TRBJ2-7|-|TRBD2|TRBV16
CASSGGRGDVEQYF
TGTGCCAGCAGCGGAGGGCGGGGGGACGTCGAGCAGTACTTC
>TRBJ1-5|-|TRBD1|TRBV9
CASTRTGGSNQPQHF
TGTGCCAGCACCCGGACAGGGGGTAGCAATCAGCCCCAGCATTTT
>TRBJ1-4|-|-|TRBV23-1
CASSQKTETNEKLFF
TGCGCCAGCAGTCAAAAGACAGAGACTAATGAAAAACTGTTTTTT
>TRBJ2-7|-|TRBD2|TRBV7-8
CASSFLEGGISYEQYF
TGTGCCAGCAGCTTCCTGGAGGGAGGGATTTCCTACGAGCAGTACTTC
>TRBJ1-2|-|-|TRBV6-2/TRBV6-3
CASSLIQASTRGYTF
TGTGCCAGCAGTTTAATCCAGGCCTCTACCCGCGGCTACACCTTC
>TRBJ2-1|once|TRBD2|TRBV28
CASSSYASGNNEQFF
TGTGCCAGCAGTTCCTACGCTAGCGGCAACAATGAGCAGTTCTTC
>TRBJ1-3|once|TRBD1|TRBV27
CASRQTGDSSGNTIYF
TGTGCCAGCAGACAAACAGGGGATAGCTCTGGAAACACCATATATTTT
>TRBJ2-4|-|-|TRBV6-5
CASSLRSGGGDIQYF
TGTGCCAGCAGTCTTAGGAGTGGAGGGGGCGACATTCAGTACTTC
>TRBJ2-4|-|-|TRBV28
CASSLEGLGVNIQYF
TGTGCCAGCAGTTTAGAGGGTTTGGGTGTAAACATTCAGTACTTC
>TRBJ2-3|-|TRBD1|TRBV29-1
CSVRPQGQGATDTQYF
TGCAGCGTTCGCCCCCAGGGACAGGGGGCTACAGATACGCAGTATTTT
>TRBJ2-2|once|-|TRBV11-3
CATGDQANTGELFF
TGTGCCACCGGCGACCAGGCGAACACCGGGGAGCTGTTTTTT
>TRBJ1-5|medium-sized|TRBD1|TRBV6-2/TRBV6-3
CASSYQGQQPQHF
TGTGCCAGCAGTTACCAGGGACAGCAGCCCCAGCATTTT
>TRBJ2-1|once|TRBD2|TRBV6-5
CASSYAGTSGRNEQFF
TGTGCCAGCAGTTACGCCGGGACTAGCGGTAGAAATGAGCAGTTCTTC
>TRBJ2-5|-|TRBD2|TRBV4-2
CASSQVAGGEETQYF
TGTGCCAGCAGCCAAGTAGCGGGAGGCGAAGAGACCCAGTACTTC
>TRBJ2-7|-|TRBD2|TRBV7-9
CASSRGLAGSYEQYF
TGTGCCAGCAGCCGCGGACTAGCGGGCTCCTACGAGCAGTACTTC
>TRBJ2-1|-|-|TRBV7-2
CASSRGTWREQFF
TGTGCCAGCAGCCGCGGGACTTGGCGAGAGCAGTTCTTC
>TRBJ2-2|few|TRBD2|TRBV29-1
CSVAKAGGPSTGELFF
TGCAGCGTTGCTAAGGCGGGAGGGCCAAGCACCGGGGAGCTGTTTTTT
>TRBJ2-3|-|-|TRBV11-2
CASSSNPRGAAADTQYF
TGTGCCAGCAGCTCGAATCCCCGGGGAGCAGCCGCAGATACGCAGTATTTT
>TRBJ1-4|-|TRBD1|TRBV7-8
CASSLGGGTGTEKLFF
TGTGCCAGCAGCTTAGGGGGGGGGACAGGGACTGAAAAACTGTTTTTT
>TRBJ1-5|few|TRBD1|TRBV27
CASSSLGQGSKRPQHF
TGTGCCAGCAGTTCCCTCGGACAGGGCAGTAAACGTCCCCAGCATTTT
>TRBJ2-5|-|-|TRBV18
CASSVDWQETQYF
TGTGCCAGCTCAGTTGACTGGCAAGAGACCCAGTACTTC